This TCR beta chain was obtained from a study of T cell changes during pregnancy in multiple sclerosis (dated by TCRdb to between 2017 and 2020). Notes on the research overall: Changes in the T cell repertoire over the course of pregnancy were examined in this study in women with multiple sclerosis.

Receptor amplification or capture employed the immunoSEQ multiplex PCR assay. In TCRdb, the immuneACCESS table is reduced to in-frame sequences with V and J assigned. These tables do not hold every clone; where another copy was compared, an unresolved V gene accounts for under half, and the others remain unexplained. This sample is represented by under 15,000 clones; approximately 86% of them were singletons. The ten largest clones represent roughly 15% of the sample. To note about this clone: It lacks a known antigen. Base quality data are lacking; no much larger clone is found one base away.

The CDR3 sequence holds 15 residues, the cysteine and phenylalanine included. The kept DNA is CDR3 alone, 45 bases in frame from the first base. From V the trimming removes 6 bases and from J it removes 6 bases, while the gene matches leave 10 bases of the junction unaccounted for. Taken from the germline V gene (reference sequence), the CDR1 and CDR2 loops are SGHKS and YYEKEE. In this chain, TRBV5-5 is recombined with TRBJ2-2; 8 bases in the junction line up with TRBD2. Sequences were derived from CD8+ T cells from peripheral blood mononuclear cells, sampled in the second trimester of pregnancy. This receptor was taken from a female donor in good health, enrolled as a control in a pregnancy study. The CDR3 amino acid sequence is: CASTIEAGVAGELFF. The DNA sequence is as follows: TGTGCCAGCACAATCGAAGCGGGAGTGGCCGGGGAGCTGTTTTTT.